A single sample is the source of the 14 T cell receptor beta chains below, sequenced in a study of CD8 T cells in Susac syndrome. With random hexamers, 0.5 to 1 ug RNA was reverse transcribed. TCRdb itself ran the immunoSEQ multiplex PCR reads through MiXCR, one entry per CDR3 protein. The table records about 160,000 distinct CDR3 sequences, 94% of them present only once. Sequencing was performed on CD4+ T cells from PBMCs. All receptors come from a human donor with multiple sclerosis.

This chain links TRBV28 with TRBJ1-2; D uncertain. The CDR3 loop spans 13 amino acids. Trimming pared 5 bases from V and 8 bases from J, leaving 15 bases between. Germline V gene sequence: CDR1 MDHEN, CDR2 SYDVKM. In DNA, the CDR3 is TGTGCCAGCAGTCTCGCCCAAGGGCCGGGCTACACCTTC. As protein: CASSLAQGPGYTF.

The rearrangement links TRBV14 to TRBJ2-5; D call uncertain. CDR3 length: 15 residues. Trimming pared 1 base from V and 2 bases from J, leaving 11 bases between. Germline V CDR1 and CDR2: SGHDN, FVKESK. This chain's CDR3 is CASSQGARQQETQYF. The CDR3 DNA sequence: TGTGCCAGCAGCCAAGGTGCTAGGCAGCAAGAGACCCAGTACTTC. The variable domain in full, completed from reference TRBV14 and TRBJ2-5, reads EAGVTQFPSHSVIEKGQTVTLRCDPISGHDNLYWYRRVMGKEIKFLLHFVKESKQDESGMPNNRFLAERTGGTYSTLKVQPAELEDSGVYFCASSQGARQQETQYFGPGTRLLVL.

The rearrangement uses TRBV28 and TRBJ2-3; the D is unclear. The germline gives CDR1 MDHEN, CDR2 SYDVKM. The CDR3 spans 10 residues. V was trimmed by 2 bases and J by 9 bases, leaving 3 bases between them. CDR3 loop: CASSLNTQYF. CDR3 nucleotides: TGTGCCAGCAGTTTAAACACGCAGTATTTT.

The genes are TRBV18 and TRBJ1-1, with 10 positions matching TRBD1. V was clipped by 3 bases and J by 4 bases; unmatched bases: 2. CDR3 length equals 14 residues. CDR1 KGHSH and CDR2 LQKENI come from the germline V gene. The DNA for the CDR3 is TGTGCCAGCTCACCGGGACAGGGGACCACTGAAGCTTTCTTT. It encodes CASSPGQGTTEAFF.

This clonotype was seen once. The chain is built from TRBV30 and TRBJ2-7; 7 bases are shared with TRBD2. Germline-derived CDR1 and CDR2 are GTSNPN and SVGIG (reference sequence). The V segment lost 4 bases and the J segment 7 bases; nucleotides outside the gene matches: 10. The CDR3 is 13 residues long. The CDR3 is CAWIKAGAREQYF. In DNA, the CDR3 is TGTGCCTGGATAAAGGCGGGAGCGAGGGAGCAGTACTTC.

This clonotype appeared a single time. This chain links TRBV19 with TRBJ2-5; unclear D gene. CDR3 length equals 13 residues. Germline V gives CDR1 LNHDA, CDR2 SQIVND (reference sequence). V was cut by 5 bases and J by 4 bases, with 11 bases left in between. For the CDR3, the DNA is TGTGCCAGTAGTCTTTCCGCCCGAGAGACCCAGTACTTC. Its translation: CASSLSARETQYF.

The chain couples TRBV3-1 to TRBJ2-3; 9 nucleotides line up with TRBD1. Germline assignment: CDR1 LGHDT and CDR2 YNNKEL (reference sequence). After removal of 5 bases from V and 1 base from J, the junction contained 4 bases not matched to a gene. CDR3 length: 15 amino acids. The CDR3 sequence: CASSFRTGGTDTQYF. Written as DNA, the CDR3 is TGTGCCAGCAGCTTCAGGACAGGGGGCACAGATACGCAGTATTTT.

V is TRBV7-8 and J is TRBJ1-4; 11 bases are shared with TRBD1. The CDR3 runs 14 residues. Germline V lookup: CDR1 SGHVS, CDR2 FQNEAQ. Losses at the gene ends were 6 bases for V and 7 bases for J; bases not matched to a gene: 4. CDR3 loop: CASRTGTGGEKLFF. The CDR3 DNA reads TGTGCCAGCAGGACCGGGACAGGGGGTGAAAAACTGTTTTTT.

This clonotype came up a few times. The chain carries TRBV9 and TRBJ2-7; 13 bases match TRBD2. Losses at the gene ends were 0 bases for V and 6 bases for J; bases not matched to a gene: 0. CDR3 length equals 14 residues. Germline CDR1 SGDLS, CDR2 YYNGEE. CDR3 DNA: TGTGCCAGCAGCGTAGGACTAGCGGGAGGCGAGCAGTACTTC. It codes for CASSVGLAGGEQYF.

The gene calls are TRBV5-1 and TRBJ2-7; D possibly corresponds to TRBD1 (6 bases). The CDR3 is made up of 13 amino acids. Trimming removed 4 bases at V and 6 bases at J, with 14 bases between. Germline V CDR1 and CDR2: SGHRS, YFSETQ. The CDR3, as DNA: TGCGCCAGCAGCGCGCGACAGGATAGCGAGCAGTACTTC. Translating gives CASSARQDSEQYF.

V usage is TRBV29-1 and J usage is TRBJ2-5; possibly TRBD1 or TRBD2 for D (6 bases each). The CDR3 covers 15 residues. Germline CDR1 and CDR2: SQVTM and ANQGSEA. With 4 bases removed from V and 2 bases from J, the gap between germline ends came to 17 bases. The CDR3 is CSVGGGMFRQETQYF. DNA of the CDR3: TGCAGCGTTGGAGGGGGGATGTTCAGGCAAGAGACCCAGTACTTC.

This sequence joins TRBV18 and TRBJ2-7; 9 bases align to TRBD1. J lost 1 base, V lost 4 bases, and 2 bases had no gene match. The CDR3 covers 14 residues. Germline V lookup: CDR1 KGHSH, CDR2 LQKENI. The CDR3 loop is CASSLGTGSYEQYF. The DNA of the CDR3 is TGTGCCAGCTCACTCGGGACAGGGTCCTACGAGCAGTACTTC.

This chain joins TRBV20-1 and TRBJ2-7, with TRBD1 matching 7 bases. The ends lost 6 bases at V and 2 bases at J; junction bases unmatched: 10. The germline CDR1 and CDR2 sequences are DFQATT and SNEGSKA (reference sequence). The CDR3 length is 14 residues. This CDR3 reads CSARPATGAYEQYF. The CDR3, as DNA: TGCAGTGCACGCCCGGCCACAGGGGCCTACGAGCAGTACTTC.

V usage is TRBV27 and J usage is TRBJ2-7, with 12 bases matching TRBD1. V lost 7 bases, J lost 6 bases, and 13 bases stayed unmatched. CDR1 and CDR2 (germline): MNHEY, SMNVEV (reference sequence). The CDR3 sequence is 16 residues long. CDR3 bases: TGTGCCAGCAACATTATAGGGACAGGGGGCTTAGGCGAGCAGTACTTC. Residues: CASNIIGTGGLGEQYF.